This T cell receptor beta chain derives from a study of blood T cell repertoires in COVID-19 (dated by TCRdb to the early 2020s). Looking at the study overall: The collaborator samples originated in the United States, Italy and Spain and spanned the acute and convalescent phases of COVID-19. A de-identified subject ID, COVID-19 status, age in years and sex were almost always included in the sample metadata. Subjects who had been exposed to COVID-19, were actively infected with it, or had recovered from it provided the deeply sampled blood TCRbeta repertoires that made up the dataset. The material from the prospective study consisted of cDNA or gDNA derived from T cells, B-cell-depleted T cells, or PBMCs. The samples were drawn from two sources: the first 160 participants of the ongoing ImmuneRACE study, and 1,200 or so subjects contributed by 6 global collaborators. The repertoires were released in a freely available public database meant as a resource for research on the immune response to SARS-CoV-2. HLA class I and class II types, where available, came from metadata supplied by the sample provider rather than from assay-based typing. Study-wide conclusions, independent of this receptor: Clinical and demographic metadata were provided uncurated, with the amount varying by source and participant.

Participants in the prospective study were enrolled through a virtual design, were aged roughly 18 to 90 years, and lived in roughly 25 United States geographic areas. To assign participants to cohorts, the prospective study relied on clinical history that participants themselves reported in a screening survey and a study questionnaire. Each participant in the prospective study had whole blood, serum and a nasopharyngeal or oropharyngeal swab collected by mobile phlebotomists. Prospective study participants could optionally give additional blood draws and questionnaires over a roughly 2-month period. Before DNA extraction, prospective study blood samples were shipped either frozen or at room temperature. Notes on this clone: This clone's antigen is unknown. No much larger clonotype is one base removed from it; base qualities were not supplied.

The CDR3 numbers 14 residues from cysteine through phenylalanine. The entry retains the CDR3 DNA only, 42 bases that are in frame from base 1. V and J are truncated by 0 bases and 5 bases respectively, leaving an intervening sequence of 9 bases. In the germline V gene, CDR1 corresponds to SGHRS and CDR2 to YFSETQ. TCRbeta CDR3 regions were amplified from genomic DNA using the immunoSEQ Assay, a bias-controlled multiplex PCR. Concerning the study's data processing: Within the assay, amplification of reference gene primers was used to estimate how many nucleated cells each sample contained. Sequence reads were collapsed and filtered to measure the absolute abundance of every unique TCRbeta CDR3 rearrangement. For each sample, productive Simpson clonality was calculated as the square root of Simpson's diversity index across productive rearrangements. Drawn from immuneACCESS, this table holds only the in-frame rearrangements with V and J called that TCRdb kept. Clones are partly lost; checked studies trace under half to an unresolved V gene and leave the rest unexplained. D and trimming were read from the DNA, whereas the V and J calls and clone size are those reported in that table. For this sample the table gives about 270,000 clones, of which over 80% were detected only once. The ten largest clonotypes hold over 4% of the sample.

Sequencing was performed on PBMCs or T cells enriched from blood (not recorded which). The clonotype originates from a woman aged 25 to 39 with acute COVID-19. The chain employs TRBV5-1 and TRBJ2-1; no D gene is confidently identified. The CDR3 corresponds to CASSLAGPNNEQFF. DNA sequence: TGCGCCAGCAGCTTGGCGGGTCCCAACAATGAGCAGTTCTTC.